This passage covers 9 T cell receptor beta chains from one sample sequenced in a study of T cell responses to AZD1222 COVID-19 vaccine. Measured with immunoSEQ multiplex PCR; TCRdb has only the in-frame clones, and not every one. The repertoire holds about 53,000 clones, with roughly 84% as singletons. The material was peripheral blood, obtained on day 0 of AZD1222 vaccination. The receptors here all came from an adult in good health.

CDR3 nucleotide sequence: TGTGCCAGTAGTATCGGACCAGGGGCCATGGGTACTGAAGCTTTCTTT. Translation gives CASSIGPGAMGTEAFF. This chain uses TRBV19 with TRBJ1-1; weak D call: TRBD1 (6 bases). The CDR3 runs to 16 residues. Germline V gives CDR1 LNHDA, CDR2 SQIVND (reference sequence). V lost 3 bases, J lost 5 bases, and 19 bases lay in between.

The rearrangement links TRBV28 to TRBJ2-3, with 10 bases identical to TRBD2. With 6 bases clipped from V and 7 bases from J, the junction kept 7 bases outside the gene matches. The length of the CDR3 is 14 residues. Germline CDR1 is MDHEN and CDR2 is SYDVKM. CDR3 sequence (DNA): TGTGCCAGCAGCCCGGGACTAGCGAAGTATACGCAGTATTTT. Its translation is CASSPGLAKYTQYF.

The chain joins TRBV19 to TRBJ2-7; D possibly matches TRBD1 or TRBD2 (5 bases each). CDR1 and CDR2 from the germline V gene are LNHDA and SQIVND (reference sequence). Trimming took off 7 bases at V and 7 bases at J, with 23 bases between the two ends. The CDR3 has 15 amino acids. CDR3 sequence (DNA): TGTGCCAGTACCCGCGGCTCCGGGGCTGCTCTAGAGCAGTACTTC. Translating it yields CASTRGSGAALEQYF.

The table lists this clone with a count of one. This chain uses TRBV11-2 with TRBJ2-1, with a weak D call TRBD2 (5 bases). This CDR3 region has 13 residues. In germline, CDR1 is SGHAT, CDR2 FQNNGV. Trimming pared 5 bases from V and 14 bases from J, leaving 19 bases between. This chain's CDR3 is CASSDDGITAKFF. CDR3 sequence (DNA): TGTGCCAGCAGCGACGACGGGATCACCGCGAAGTTCTTC.

The chain joins TRBV25-1 to TRBJ1-4, with no clear D. Trimming stripped 8 bases from V and 6 bases from J, with 13 bases between. This CDR3 has 13 amino acids. CDR1 is MGHDK and CDR2 is SYGVNS in the germline V gene. DNA of the CDR3: TGTGCCAGCGCCCCCAAGGTCTATGAAAAACTGTTTTTT. It is translated as CASAPKVYEKLFF.

This chain uses TRBV27 with TRBJ2-2; 12 positions match TRBD2. This CDR3 comprises 16 residues. The V gene's germline CDR1 is MNHEY and CDR2 SMNVEV (reference sequence). V lost 3 bases and J lost 6; bases outside the gene matches: 5. CDR3 nucleotides: TGTGCCAGCAGTTTGGACGGACTAGCGGGATCCGGGGAGCTGTTTTTT. Translation: CASSLDGLAGSGELFF.

This rearrangement joins TRBV27 to TRBJ1-2; tentative D call: TRBD1 (5 bases). Trimming took 6 bases from V and 2 from J, leaving 16 bases between them. Germline V lookup: CDR1 MNHEY, CDR2 SMNVEV (reference sequence). CDR3 length: 15 residues. The CDR3 protein is CASSPHETENYGYTF. CDR3 coding DNA: TGTGCCAGCAGCCCCCACGAGACAGAGAACTATGGCTACACCTTC.

The CDR3 protein is CASSDPGQNNSPLHF. The CDR3 DNA follows: TGTGCCAGCAGTGACCCCGGACAGAATAATTCACCCCTCCACTTT. The genes are TRBV2 and TRBJ1-6; D is possibly TRBD1 (6 bases). The germline V and J ends were trimmed by 3 bases and 5 bases, with 11 bases remaining between them. The germline V gene encodes CDR1 SNHLY and CDR2 FYNNEI. This CDR3 has 15 amino acids.

This chain uses TRBV5-6 with TRBJ2-1, with 12 bases identical to TRBD2. Germline CDR1 and CDR2: SGHDT and YYEEEE. The J segment lost 3 bases and the V segment lost 4 bases, leaving 2 bases of the junction unmatched. This CDR3 spans 15 amino acids. The CDR3 sequence: CASSRGLAGYNEQFF. DNA of the CDR3: TGTGCCAGCAGCAGGGGACTAGCGGGCTACAATGAGCAGTTCTTC.